Listed below are T cell receptor beta chains from one sample, sequenced in a study of low-dose radiotherapy and immunotherapy resistance in tumors. TCRdb ran MiXCR on the reads and lists one entry per CDR3 protein. The table records almost 45,000 distinct CDR3 sequences, around a quarter of them present only once. The source was PBMCs, collected after low-dose radiotherapy plus immunotherapy. The receptors shown here come from a male donor with prostate cancer. CDR3s include the opening cysteine and the closing phenylalanine or tryptophan. D genes are given only for firm matches. The size field is filled for only some rows; it gives once, few, many or a size class.

>TRBJ2-7|many|TRBD1|TRBV5-1
TGCGCCAGCAGCTTGGGCCTCGGGACAGGGGGCAGGAACGAGCAGTACTTC
CASSLGLGTGGRNEQYF
>TRBJ2-2|.|TRBD1|TRBV2
TGTGCCAGTGGGCAGGGGGCTATCGGGGAGCTGTTTTTT
CASGQGAIGELFF
>TRBJ2-2|many|.|TRBV7-8
TGTGCCAGCAGCTCTCGGCGCGGGGGCCCCAACACCGGGGAGCTGTTTTTT
CASSSRRGGPNTGELFF
>TRBJ2-1|many|.|TRBV10-3
TGTGCCATCAGAGCAGACAGGGGAGGGCAAGGTGAGCAGTTCTTC
CAIRADRGGQGEQFF
>TRBJ2-1|many|.|TRBV2
TGTGCCAGCCAACTCCTAGCCGTCCATGAGCAGTTCTTC
CASQLLAVHEQFF
>TRBJ2-3|.|.|TRBV18
TGTGCCAGCTCACCACCGAGCAGCGGGCTCCCCGGAGGAGATACGCAGTATTTT
CASSPPSSGLPGGDTQYF
>TRBJ2-7|many|.|TRBV11-2
TGTGCCAGCAGCTTAGGTCAACACGAGCAGTACTTC
CASSLGQHEQYF
>TRBJ2-1|.|TRBD2|TRBV28
TGTGCCAGCAGTTTACCCGGGACTAGCGGGATTTACAATGAGCAGTTCTTC
CASSLPGTSGIYNEQFF
>TRBJ2-5|few|.|TRBV13
TGTGCCAGCAAAGTGACTCGGGACTCACAAGAGACCCAGTACTTC
CASKVTRDSQETQYF
>TRBJ1-2|many|.|TRBV7-9
TGTGCCAGCACCCTGGGGGGTAACTATGGCTACACCTTC
CASTLGGNYGYTF
>TRBJ2-3|many|.|TRBV5-1
TGCGCCAGCAGCTTGGATTTGCACGGCACAGATACGCAGTATTTT
CASSLDLHGTDTQYF